The rows below give T cell receptor beta chains drawn from one sample of a study of T-cell memory formation after mild COVID-19. TCRdb re-derived calls from the 5' RACE reads in MiXCR, one entry per CDR3 protein. Of roughly 380,000 distinct CDR3 sequences listed, around 30% are singletons. The sample comprised PBMCs or a T cell subset sorted from them (not recorded which). These receptors were obtained from an adult woman who had mild COVID-19 (a few samples of this study predate the infection). Cell type and time point are not known. The CDR3 runs from the conserved cysteine through the conserved F or W. A D gene is named only where the DNA matches it firmly. The listing skips clone size in some rows; elsewhere it reads once, few, many or a size class.

clone_size: .; j_call: TRBJ2-5; d_call: .; v_call: TRBV5-1; cdr3_aa: CASSFRSEETQYF; cdr3_nt: TGCGCCAGCAGCTTTCGTTCAGAAGAGACCCAGTACTTC
clone_size: .; j_call: TRBJ2-5; d_call: .; v_call: TRBV7-9; cdr3_aa: CASSERQNQETQYF; cdr3_nt: TGTGCCAGCAGCGAGCGACAGAACCAAGAGACCCAGTACTTC
clone_size: few; j_call: TRBJ2-1; d_call: TRBD2; v_call: TRBV7-8; cdr3_aa: CASSSLEVAGVYNEQFF; cdr3_nt: TGTGCCAGCAGCTCCCTGGAGGTAGCGGGAGTATACAATGAGCAGTTCTTC
clone_size: .; j_call: TRBJ2-5; d_call: .; v_call: TRBV4-3; cdr3_aa: CASSQGLSQETQYF; cdr3_nt: TGCGCCAGCAGCCAAGGGCTGTCCCAAGAGACCCAGTACTTC
clone_size: .; j_call: TRBJ1-1; d_call: TRBD1; v_call: TRBV19; cdr3_aa: CASSTDRGRGAFF; cdr3_nt: TGTGCCAGTAGTACAGACAGGGGGCGCGGAGCTTTCTTT
clone_size: few; j_call: TRBJ1-2; d_call: TRBD1; v_call: TRBV7-3; cdr3_aa: CASSLPGGDGYTF; cdr3_nt: TGTGCCAGCAGCTTACCAGGGGGCGACGGCTACACCTTC
clone_size: .; j_call: TRBJ2-3; d_call: .; v_call: TRBV5-6; cdr3_aa: CASSGLRTDTQYF; cdr3_nt: TGTGCCAGCAGCGGGTTACGCACAGATACGCAGTATTTT
clone_size: .; j_call: TRBJ2-3; d_call: .; v_call: TRBV11-2; cdr3_aa: CASSPQGILTDTQYF; cdr3_nt: TGTGCCAGCAGCCCTCAGGGGATTCTCACAGATACGCAGTATTTT
clone_size: few; j_call: TRBJ2-7; d_call: .; v_call: TRBV7-9; cdr3_aa: CASSFEQGGEQYF; cdr3_nt: TGTGCCAGCAGCTTCGAACAGGGCGGGGAGCAGTACTTC
clone_size: many; j_call: TRBJ2-1; d_call: TRBD1; v_call: TRBV5-1; cdr3_aa: CASSRDRGSYNEQFF; cdr3_nt: TGCGCCAGCAGCCGGGACAGAGGCTCCTACAATGAGCAGTTCTTC
clone_size: .; j_call: TRBJ2-7; d_call: TRBD2; v_call: TRBV5-5; cdr3_aa: CASRNGLASYEQYF; cdr3_nt: TGTGCCAGCAGAAACGGACTAGCGTCCTACGAGCAGTACTTC
clone_size: few; j_call: TRBJ2-2; d_call: .; v_call: TRBV12-3/TRBV12-4; cdr3_aa: CAISGEKELFF; cdr3_nt: TGTGCCATCTCAGGGGAGAAGGAGCTGTTTTTT
clone_size: .; j_call: TRBJ2-3; d_call: TRBD2; v_call: TRBV7-6; cdr3_aa: CASSTSVSTDTQYF; cdr3_nt: TGTGCCAGCAGTACTAGCGTTAGCACAGATACGCAGTATTTT
clone_size: many; j_call: TRBJ1-1; d_call: .; v_call: TRBV12-3/TRBV12-4; cdr3_aa: CASRGQANTEAFF; cdr3_nt: TGTGCCAGCAGGGGACAAGCGAACACTGAAGCTTTCTTT
clone_size: few; j_call: TRBJ2-6; d_call: .; v_call: TRBV4-1; cdr3_aa: CASSQSENSGANVLTF; cdr3_nt: TGCGCCAGCAGCCAGAGCGAGAACTCTGGGGCCAACGTCCTGACTTTC
clone_size: few; j_call: TRBJ2-7; d_call: TRBD1; v_call: TRBV7-2; cdr3_aa: CASSADTGAHVYEQYF; cdr3_nt: TGTGCCAGCAGCGCCGACACAGGGGCCCACGTCTACGAGCAGTACTTC
clone_size: few; j_call: TRBJ2-7; d_call: .; v_call: TRBV7-8; cdr3_aa: CASSSPPDTLYEQYF; cdr3_nt: TGTGCCAGCAGCTCACCCCCGGACACCCTCTACGAGCAGTACTTC
clone_size: few; j_call: TRBJ2-5; d_call: .; v_call: TRBV12-3/TRBV12-4; cdr3_aa: CASSPLPEETQYF; cdr3_nt: TGTGCCAGCAGTCCACTACCCGAGGAGACCCAGTACTTC
clone_size: .; j_call: TRBJ2-3; d_call: TRBD2; v_call: TRBV5-6; cdr3_aa: CASSPREAGGVDTQYF; cdr3_nt: TGTGCCAGCAGCCCTCGGGAAGCGGGGGGCGTGGATACGCAGTATTTT
clone_size: .; j_call: TRBJ2-7; d_call: .; v_call: TRBV12-3/TRBV12-4; cdr3_aa: CASSSSNSYEQYF; cdr3_nt: TGTGCCAGCAGTTCATCTAACTCCTACGAGCAGTACTTC
clone_size: .; j_call: TRBJ1-1; d_call: .; v_call: TRBV9; cdr3_aa: CASSVGMDPEAFF; cdr3_nt: TGTGCCAGCAGCGTAGGTATGGATCCTGAAGCTTTCTTT
clone_size: many; j_call: TRBJ1-3; d_call: .; v_call: TRBV6-5; cdr3_aa: CASSYGGISGNTIYF; cdr3_nt: TGTGCCAGCAGTTACGGGGGTATCTCTGGAAACACCATATATTTT
clone_size: .; j_call: TRBJ1-1; d_call: .; v_call: TRBV29-1; cdr3_aa: CSVLTDMNTEAFF; cdr3_nt: TGCAGCGTCCTGACAGACATGAACACTGAAGCTTTCTTT
clone_size: many; j_call: TRBJ2-7; d_call: TRBD1; v_call: TRBV7-3; cdr3_aa: CASSFRTKAGDRGSYEQYF; cdr3_nt: TGTGCCAGCAGCTTCAGGACCAAGGCGGGGGACAGGGGTTCCTACGAGCAGTACTTC
clone_size: many; j_call: TRBJ2-7; d_call: .; v_call: TRBV7-9; cdr3_aa: CASSEAASYEQYF; cdr3_nt: TGTGCCAGCAGCGAGGCAGCATCCTACGAGCAGTACTTC
clone_size: few; j_call: TRBJ2-4; d_call: TRBD2; v_call: TRBV4-2; cdr3_aa: CASSQDLGLAVAKNIQYF; cdr3_nt: TGTGCCAGCAGCCAAGATCTGGGACTAGCGGTAGCCAAAAACATTCAGTACTTC
clone_size: .; j_call: TRBJ1-4; d_call: .; v_call: TRBV30; cdr3_aa: CAWSVQGGRGEKLFF; cdr3_nt: TGTGCCTGGAGTGTACAAGGGGGGCGCGGTGAAAAACTGTTTTTT
clone_size: few; j_call: TRBJ2-7; d_call: TRBD2; v_call: TRBV29-1; cdr3_aa: CSVIDSGKSSYEQYF; cdr3_nt: TGCAGCGTTATCGATAGCGGGAAGAGCTCCTACGAGCAGTACTTC